One and the same sample provided the 5 T cell receptor beta chains below, sequenced in a study of cytomegalovirus exposure and HLA in healthy donors. TCRdb keeps only in-frame clones here, not all; method: immunoSEQ multiplex PCR. The sample yields 110,000 to 150,000 clones, approximately 85% seen once. Sequencing used PBMCs. The receptors come from a woman in her twenties or thirties in good health and CMV-seronegative.

This chain uses TRBV9 with TRBJ2-1, with 13 bases matching TRBD2. After removal of 1 base from V and 7 bases from J, the junction contained 5 bases not matched to a gene. Germline V gene data show CDR1 as SGDLS and CDR2 as YYNGEE. This CDR3 contains 16 residues. The CDR3 sequence: CASSVTSGGAVNEQFF. For the CDR3, the DNA is TGTGCCAGCAGCGTAACTAGCGGGGGGGCTGTGAATGAGCAGTTCTTC.

The chain uses TRBV28 and TRBJ1-1, with a weak D call TRBD1 (5 bases). The CDR3 is made up of 14 amino acids. V lost 5 bases to trimming and J lost 0 bases, with 10 bases between them. The germline gives CDR1 MDHEN, CDR2 SYDVKM. The CDR3 sequence: CASSATAMNTEAFF. The CDR3 bases are TGTGCCAGCAGTGCGACAGCAATGAACACTGAAGCTTTCTTT.

The chain links TRBV27 to TRBJ2-3; TRBD1 might be the D (7 bases). The germline gives CDR1 MNHEY, CDR2 SMNVEV (reference sequence). The CDR3 is made up of 14 amino acids. Trimming pared 6 bases from V and 15 bases from J, leaving 25 bases between. The CDR3 reads CASSQGGRISGVYF. The CDR3 DNA reads as TGTGCCAGCAGCCAGGGGGGAAGAATCTCGGGAGTATATTTT.

V is TRBV27 and J is TRBJ2-3; D ambiguous. CDR3 size: 12 residues. Trimming took 5 bases from V and 8 from J, leaving 11 bases between them. Germline CDR1 and CDR2: MNHEY and SMNVEV (reference sequence). The CDR3 protein is CASSLNLVTQYF. The CDR3 DNA reads TGTGCCAGCAGTCTCAATTTAGTTACGCAGTATTTT.

V usage is TRBV6-1 and J usage is TRBJ2-5; a possible D gene is TRBD2 (7 bases). Germline-derived CDR1 and CDR2 are MNHNS and SASEGT. There are 15 residues in the CDR3. With 6 bases removed from V and 4 bases from J, the gap between germline ends came to 18 bases. The CDR3: CASSLTGGGGETQYF. The CDR3 DNA is TGTGCCAGCAGCTTAACCGGCGGGGGCGGAGAGACCCAGTACTTC.